Below are 21 T cell receptor beta chains sequenced from a single sample in a study of shared clonotypes between healthy human individuals. The assay was immunoSEQ multiplex PCR, and TCRdb's table has in-frame clones only and misses some. The top ten hold 0.45% of the sample, which has roughly 1.5 million clones, approximately 98% seen once. The sequencing input was naive CD4+ T cells sorted from blood. Subset here: CD45RA+ positively selected. The source is a man aged 25 to 40 in good health.

V gene TRBV7-6 combines with J gene TRBJ2-2, with D hard to call. From germline, CDR1 is SGHVS and CDR2 FNYEAQ. Trimming cost V 1 base and J 7 bases, with 7 bases left between them. This CDR3 has 13 residues. CDR3 amino acids: CASSLGVGGELFF. In nucleotides, the CDR3 is TGTGCCAGCAGCTTAGGGGTGGGCGGGGAGCTGTTTTTT.

This chain uses TRBV5-1 with TRBJ2-2; TRBD1 might be the D (6 bases). Germline values: CDR1 SGHRS, CDR2 YFSETQ. The length of the CDR3 is 18 residues. V lost 1 base and J lost 3, with 19 bases in between. The CDR3 protein is CASSLRPVTGGDTGELFF. DNA of the CDR3: TGCGCCAGCAGCTTGCGTCCAGTCACTGGGGGCGACACCGGGGAGCTGTTTTTT.

CDR3 DNA sequence: TGTGCCAGCTCAAGCGACCCCAGTCCTGGCTACACCTTC. Its translation is CASSSDPSPGYTF. The chain recombines TRBV18 with TRBJ1-2; D ambiguous. There are 13 residues in the CDR3. V lost 5 bases and J 7 bases, leaving 14 bases between the germline ends. Per germline, CDR1 KGHSH and CDR2 LQKENI. The whole variable domain, filled in from reference TRBV18 and TRBJ1-2, reads NAGVMQNPRHLVRRRGQEARLRCSPMKGHSHVYWYRQLPEEGLKFMVYLQKENIIDESGMPKERFSAEFPKEGPSILRIQQVVRGDSAAYFCASSSDPSPGYTFGSGTRLTVV.

J is TRBJ2-2 and V is TRBV11-2; D is ambiguous. Germline V gene data show CDR1 as SGHAT and CDR2 as FQNNGV. The CDR3 is 14 residues long. The V gene lost 6 bases and the J gene lost 2 bases, with 10 bases spanning the gap. The CDR3 region is CASRPTSNTGELFF. In DNA form, the CDR3 reads TGTGCCAGCAGACCTACATCTAACACCGGGGAGCTGTTTTTT.

The chain couples TRBV6-1 to TRBJ2-7; maybe TRBD2 (6 bases). The CDR3 runs to 15 residues. Trimming removed 4 bases at V and 2 bases at J, with 15 bases between. Germline V gene lookup returns CDR1 MNHNS and CDR2 SASEGT. CDR3 nucleotide sequence: TGTGCCAGCAGTGCACCCCGGGGGTTGACCTACGAGCAGTACTTC. Translating it yields CASSAPRGLTYEQYF.

The chain couples TRBV10-3 to TRBJ2-7; TRBD1 matches at 11 bases. The length of the CDR3 is 15 residues. Losses at the gene ends were 2 bases for V and 5 bases for J; bases not matched to a gene: 5. CDR1 is ENHRY, CDR2 SYGVKD, per germline. CDR3 coding DNA: TGTGCCATCAGTGAGGGGAGGACAGGGGGCGACGAGCAGTACTTC. Its protein is CAISEGRTGGDEQYF.

This clone has a single count. The V and J genes are TRBV28 and TRBJ2-1; TRBD2 matches at 10 bases. After removal of 4 bases from V and 14 bases from J, the junction contained 5 bases not matched to a gene. Germline CDR1 and CDR2: MDHEN and SYDVKM. The CDR3 has 12 amino acids. As DNA, the CDR3 is TGTGCCAGCAGTTCATCCGGACTAGCGGAGTTCTTC. This translates into CASSSSGLAEFF.

In its sample, this clone was seen once. The chain employs TRBV7-2 and TRBJ2-2; a possible D gene is TRBD2 (6 bases). In germline, CDR1 is SGHTA, CDR2 FQGNSA. This CDR3 has 16 amino acids. V lost 7 bases to trimming and J lost 3 bases, with 18 bases between them. Written as DNA, the CDR3 is TGTGCCAGCAACCCAGGAGGGATACGGTACACCGGGGAGCTGTTTTTT. This gives the protein CASNPGGIRYTGELFF.

This rearrangement joins TRBV18 to TRBJ2-5; 7 bases match TRBD1. The V gene end was trimmed by 4 bases and the J gene end by 10 bases; junction bases not matched to a gene: 12. The CDR3 has 14 residues. Germline loops: CDR1 KGHSH, CDR2 LQKENI. CDR3 residues: CASSLGQSVFDQYF. DNA for the CDR3: TGTGCCAGCTCACTGGGACAGAGTGTATTTGACCAGTACTTC. The complete variable domain, with remaining parts taken from reference TRBV18 and TRBJ2-5, reads NAGVMQNPRHLVRRRGQEARLRCSPMKGHSHVYWYRQLPEEGLKFMVYLQKENIIDESGMPKERFSAEFPKEGPSILRIQQVVRGDSAAYFCASSLGQSVFDQYFGPGTRLLVL.

The genes are TRBV4-1 and TRBJ2-7; 10 bases agree with TRBD2. V was clipped by 0 bases and J by 2 bases; unmatched bases: 4. Per the germline V gene, CDR1 is MGHRA and CDR2 is YSYEKL. The CDR3 has 16 residues. The CDR3 region is CASSQEGLAGAYEQYF. DNA for the CDR3: TGCGCCAGCAGCCAAGAAGGGCTAGCGGGGGCCTACGAGCAGTACTTC.

This chain connects TRBV6-9 to TRBJ2-1, with D tentatively TRBD2 (6 bases). This CDR3 spans 14 amino acids. The V gene lost 6 bases and the J gene lost 1 base, with 10 bases spanning the gap. CDR1 MNHGY and CDR2 SVAAGI come from the germline V gene. The CDR3 region has the DNA TGTGCCAGCAGCCGACTAGATTCCTACAATGAGCAGTTCTTC. Its translation: CASSRLDSYNEQFF.

The V call is TRBV5-8, the J call TRBJ2-2; D gene uncertain. Germline CDR1 reads SGHTS; CDR2 reads YDEGEE. The ends were cut back, 0 bases at V and 1 base at J, with 4 bases in the middle. The CDR3 has 14 amino acids. The DNA of the CDR3 is TGTGCCAGCAGCTTGGAAGTGAACACCGGGGAGCTGTTTTTT. Residues: CASSLEVNTGELFF.

The chain couples TRBV6-5 to TRBJ1-4, with unresolved D. CDR3 length: 14 residues. In germline, CDR1 is MNHEY, CDR2 SVGAGI. Deletions cut 8 bases from V and 4 bases from J, with 14 bases between. CDR3 DNA sequence: TGTGCCAGCCGTGACCCGACCCTTAATGAAAAACTGTTTTTT. It translates to CASRDPTLNEKLFF.

This chain connects TRBV10-3 to TRBJ2-1; no clear D gene. CDR1 and CDR2 from the germline V gene are ENHRY and SYGVKD. The CDR3 consists of 17 residues. Trimming pared 0 bases from V and 6 bases from J, leaving 18 bases between. CDR3 DNA sequence: TGTGCCATCAGTGAGTCGAAAACTCAGAGAAAAAGCAATGAGCAGTTCTTC. This sequence encodes CAISESKTQRKSNEQFF.

The rearrangement links TRBV4-1 to TRBJ2-7; D not resolved. The CDR3 is 19 residues long. CDR1 is MGHRA and CDR2 is YSYEKL in the germline V gene. Trimming took off 4 bases at V and 4 bases at J, with 29 bases between the two ends. CDR3 coding DNA: TGCGCCAGCAGCCGGAACCGGGCCTCCACCCCCGTAGGGCCTTACGAGCAGTACTTC. Its translation: CASSRNRASTPVGPYEQYF.

The chain carries TRBV6-1 and TRBJ1-1, with D unclear. From germline, CDR1 is MNHNS and CDR2 SASEGT. This CDR3 is 14 amino acids long. The V end was cut by 2 bases, the J end by 1 base, with 8 bases between. CDR3 sequence reads: CASSESLRNTEAFF. In nucleotides, the CDR3 is TGTGCCAGCAGTGAATCGCTTCGGAACACTGAAGCTTTCTTT.

J is TRBJ2-4 and V is TRBV6-5; unclear D gene. From germline, CDR1 is MNHEY and CDR2 SVGAGI. Trimming removed 0 bases from V and 5 bases from J, with 8 bases in between. CDR3 size: 14 residues. The chain's CDR3 is CASSYSSVENIQYF. CDR3 coding DNA: TGTGCCAGCAGTTACTCTTCGGTCGAAAACATTCAGTACTTC.

This chain connects TRBV7-8 to TRBJ2-1, with unresolved D. CDR3 length equals 14 residues. The germline CDR1 and CDR2 sequences are SGHVS and FQNEAQ. V lost 6 bases and J 2 bases, leaving 11 bases between the germline ends. CDR3 nucleotide sequence: TGTGCCAGCAGACCAGGTCAAGCCTACAATGAGCAGTTCTTC. This codes for CASRPGQAYNEQFF.

The rearrangement uses TRBV2 and TRBJ2-1; 9 bases match TRBD2. With 3 bases clipped from V and 5 bases from J, the junction kept 5 bases outside the gene matches. This CDR3 comprises 15 residues. The germline gives CDR1 SNHLY, CDR2 FYNNEI. The CDR3 bases are TGTGCCAGCAGTGAGTCAGTAGCGGGAGACAATGAGCAGTTCTTC. It yields the protein CASSESVAGDNEQFF.

The chain couples TRBV19 to TRBJ1-5; 8 bases are a match to TRBD1. The trim removed 4 bases at V and 6 bases at J, leaving 2 bases unmatched. Per the germline V gene, CDR1 is LNHDA and CDR2 is SQIVND (reference sequence). The CDR3 is 13 amino acids. The CDR3 here is CASSTDRVQPQHF. The CDR3 DNA reads as TGTGCCAGTAGTACGGACAGGGTTCAGCCCCAGCATTTT.

The CDR3 here is CASSVTTGTLGDTQYF. In DNA form, the CDR3 reads TGTGCCAGCAGCGTAACGACAGGCACTCTGGGAGATACGCAGTATTTT. The chain employs TRBV9 and TRBJ2-3, with D perhaps TRBD1 (6 bases). Per the germline V gene, CDR1 is SGDLS and CDR2 is YYNGEE. V gave up 1 base and J gave up 5 bases, with 17 bases separating them. There are 16 residues in the CDR3. The full variable domain, with the rest looked up from reference TRBV9 and TRBJ2-3, is DSGVTQTPKHLITATGQRVTLRCSPRSGDLSVYWYQQSLDQGLQFLIQYYNGEERAKGNILERFSAQQFPDLHSELNLSSLELGDSALYFCASSVTTGTLGDTQYFGPGTRLTVL.